The present TCR beta chain was sequenced within a study of blood T cell repertoires in COVID-19. As for the study in general: Samples of COVID-19 (acute and convalescent) were obtained from the United States, Italy and Spain. The analysed material was cDNA or gDNA that came from T cells, B-cell-depleted T cells, or PBMCs.

Source study methods: Amplifying reference gene primers gave estimates of nucleated cell counts. The data were produced by immunoSEQ multiplex PCR, yet TCRdb's version contains in-frame clones alone and is incomplete. V and J calls and clone size are given by that table; D and trimming were obtained from the DNA. The table shows 200,000 to 300,000 clones, with 84% occurring only once. V lost 3 bases and J lost 0, with 5 bases in between. The CDR3 has 13 amino acids. Germline CDR1 is LNHDA and CDR2 is SQIVND (reference sequence). This clonotype was obtained from a man in his 60s with acute or convalescent COVID-19. The sample was peripheral blood. This chain connects TRBV19 to TRBJ1-1; D is undetermined. The CDR3 sequence is CASSIHLNTEAFF. The CDR3 coding sequence is TGTGCCAGTAGTATCCATCTGAACACTGAAGCTTTCTTT.